The 9 T cell receptor beta chains given below trace back to one sample, sequenced in a study of cytomegalovirus exposure and HLA in healthy donors. Primers: 60 Vbeta forward and 13 Jbeta reverse. Some clones are missing from TCRdb's copy, which holds only in-frame ones; the method was immunoSEQ multiplex PCR. The sample lists about 180,000 clones; around 78% were seen once. Sequences were obtained from PBMCs. The receptors stem from a woman between 50 and 59 years old in good health and CMV-seropositive.

The chain employs TRBV5-1 and TRBJ2-7, with TRBD1 as a possible D gene (5 bases). The V and J ends lost 0 bases and 5 bases respectively, with 15 bases between them. Germline V gene sequence: CDR1 SGHRS, CDR2 YFSETQ. The CDR3 totals 15 residues. The CDR3 sequence: CASSLATQQVNEQYF. The CDR3 DNA follows: TGCGCCAGCAGCTTGGCCACCCAACAGGTCAACGAGCAGTACTTC.

This clone occurred once. J is TRBJ2-3 and V is TRBV6-1, with 10 positions matching TRBD2. Looked up from germline, CDR1 is MNHNS and CDR2 is SASEGT. The CDR3 is 14 residues long. Germline trimming cut 7 bases from V and 4 bases from J; bases unmatched to any gene: 5. CDR3 amino acids: CASNERGGPDTQYF. In nucleotides, the CDR3 is TGTGCCAGCAACGAGCGGGGGGGCCCAGATACGCAGTATTTT.

V gene TRBV9 combines with J gene TRBJ2-1, with TRBD2 matching 8 bases. From germline, CDR1 is SGDLS and CDR2 YYNGEE. The CDR3 is made up of 15 amino acids. V trimming: 2 bases; J trimming: 6 bases; junction bases outside the gene matches: 7. The CDR3 sequence is CASSVGRGGPNEQFF. The CDR3 DNA is TGTGCCAGCAGCGTCGGGAGGGGGGGCCCCAATGAGCAGTTCTTC.

The chain uses TRBV13 and TRBJ2-1; unclear D gene. This CDR3 comprises 11 residues. V was trimmed by 4 bases and J by 7 bases, leaving 5 bases between them. CDR1 PRHDT and CDR2 FYEKMQ come from the germline V gene (reference sequence). The CDR3 is CASSYGNEQFF. CDR3 coding DNA: TGTGCCAGCAGCTACGGGAATGAGCAGTTCTTC.

The CDR3 region is CAWSLPGQGTIQPQHF. CDR3 DNA sequence: TGTGCCTGGAGTTTACCGGGACAGGGAACGATTCAGCCCCAGCATTTT. The chain links TRBV30 to TRBJ1-5; 9 bases fit TRBD1. The CDR3 is made up of 16 amino acids. Germline V gene lookup returns CDR1 GTSNPN and CDR2 SVGIG (reference sequence). V was pared by 2 bases and J by 6 bases, with 11 bases of the junction left unmatched.

This clone has just a few counts. J is TRBJ1-3 and V is TRBV30, with D maybe TRBD1 (5 bases). CDR3 length: 12 residues. Germline V gene lookup returns CDR1 GTSNPN and CDR2 SVGIG (reference sequence). V shed 2 bases and J shed 12 bases, with 14 bases lying between them. The CDR3, as DNA: TGTGCCTGGAGTCCGACCCTGGGGGGCATATATTTT. Encoded protein: CAWSPTLGGIYF. The complete variable domain, with remaining parts taken from reference TRBV30 and TRBJ1-3, reads SQTIHQWPATLVQPVGSPLSLECTVEGTSNPNLYWYRQAAGRGLQLLFYSVGIGQISSEVPQNLSASRPQDRQFILSSKKLLLSDSGFYLCAWSPTLGGIYFGEGSWLTVV.

This sequence joins TRBV7-3 and TRBJ1-2; the D gene is possibly TRBD1 (5 bases). The germline V and J ends were trimmed by 5 bases and 6 bases, with 28 bases remaining between them. The CDR3 has 18 amino acids. The germline V gene encodes CDR1 SGHTA and CDR2 FQGTGA. CDR3 region: CASSPTSTFETAADGYTF. The DNA for the CDR3 is TGTGCCAGCAGCCCAACCTCCACCTTTGAGACAGCCGCAGATGGCTACACCTTC.

This chain uses TRBV4-1 with TRBJ1-2; D gene unclear. V was trimmed by 0 bases and J by 8 bases, leaving 10 bases between them. Germline CDR1 and CDR2: MGHRA and YSYEKL. The CDR3 loop spans 13 amino acids. The CDR3 is CASSQDPRSGYTF. For the CDR3, the DNA is TGCGCCAGCAGCCAAGACCCCCGGAGCGGCTACACCTTC.

This chain links TRBV6-5 with TRBJ1-5, with D possibly being TRBD1 (5 bases). Between the trimmed V and J ends, which lost 5 bases and 7 bases, there was a span of 15 bases. CDR1 and CDR2 (germline): MNHEY, SVGAGI. The length of the CDR3 is 14 residues. CDR3 residues: CASSRGTFGQPQHF. CDR3 bases: TGTGCCAGCAGTCGAGGGACTTTTGGGCAGCCCCAGCATTTT.